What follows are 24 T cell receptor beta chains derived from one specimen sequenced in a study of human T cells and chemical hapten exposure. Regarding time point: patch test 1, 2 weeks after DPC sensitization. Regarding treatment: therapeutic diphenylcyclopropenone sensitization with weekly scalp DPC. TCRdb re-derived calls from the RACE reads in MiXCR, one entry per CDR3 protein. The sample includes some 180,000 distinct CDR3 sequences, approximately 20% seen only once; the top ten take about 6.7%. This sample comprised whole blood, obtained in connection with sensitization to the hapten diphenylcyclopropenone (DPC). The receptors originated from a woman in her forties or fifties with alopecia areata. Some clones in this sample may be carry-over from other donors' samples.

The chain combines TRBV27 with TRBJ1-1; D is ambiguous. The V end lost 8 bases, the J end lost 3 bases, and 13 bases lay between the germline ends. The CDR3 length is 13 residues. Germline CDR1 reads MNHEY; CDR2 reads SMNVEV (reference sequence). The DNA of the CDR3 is TGTGCCAGCCGAGGGTTTGGGGACACTGAAGCTTTCTTT. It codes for CASRGFGDTEAFF.

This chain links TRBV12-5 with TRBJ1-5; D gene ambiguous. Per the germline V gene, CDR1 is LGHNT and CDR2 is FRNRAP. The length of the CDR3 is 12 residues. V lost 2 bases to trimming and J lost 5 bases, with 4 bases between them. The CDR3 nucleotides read TGTGCTAGTGGTTTGCAAGATCAGCCCCAGCATTTT. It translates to CASGLQDQPQHF.

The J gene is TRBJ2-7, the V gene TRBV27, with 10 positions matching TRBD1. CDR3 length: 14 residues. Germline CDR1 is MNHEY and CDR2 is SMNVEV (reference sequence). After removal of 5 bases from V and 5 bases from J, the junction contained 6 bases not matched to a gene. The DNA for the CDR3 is TGTGCCAGCAGTCCCGCGACAGGGGGCCACGAGCAGTACTTC. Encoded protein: CASSPATGGHEQYF.

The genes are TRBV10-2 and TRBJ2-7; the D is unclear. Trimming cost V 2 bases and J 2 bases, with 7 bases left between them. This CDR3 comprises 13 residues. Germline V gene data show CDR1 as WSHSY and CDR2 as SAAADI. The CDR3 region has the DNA TGCGCCAGCAGTGAGGGCATACCCTACGAGCAGTACTTC. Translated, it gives CASSEGIPYEQYF.

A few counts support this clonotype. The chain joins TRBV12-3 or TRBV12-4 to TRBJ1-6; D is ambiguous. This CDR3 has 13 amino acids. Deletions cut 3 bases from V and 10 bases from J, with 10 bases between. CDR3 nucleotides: TGTGCCAGCAGTTTGCGGGCCGAATCACCCCTCCACTTT. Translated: CASSLRAESPLHF.

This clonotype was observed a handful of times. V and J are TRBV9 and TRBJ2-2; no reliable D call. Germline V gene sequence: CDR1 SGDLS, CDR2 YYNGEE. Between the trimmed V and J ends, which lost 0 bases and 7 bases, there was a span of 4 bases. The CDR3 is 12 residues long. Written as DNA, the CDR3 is TGTGCCAGCAGCGTAGCTAACGGGGAGCTGTTTTTT. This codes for CASSVANGELFF.

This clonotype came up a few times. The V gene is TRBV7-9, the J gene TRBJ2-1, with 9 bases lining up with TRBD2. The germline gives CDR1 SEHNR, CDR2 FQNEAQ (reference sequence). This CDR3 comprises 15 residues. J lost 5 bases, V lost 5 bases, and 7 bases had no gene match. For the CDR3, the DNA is TGTGCCAGCAGCCTCCCGGGACTAGCACACAATGAGCAGTTCTTC. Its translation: CASSLPGLAHNEQFF.

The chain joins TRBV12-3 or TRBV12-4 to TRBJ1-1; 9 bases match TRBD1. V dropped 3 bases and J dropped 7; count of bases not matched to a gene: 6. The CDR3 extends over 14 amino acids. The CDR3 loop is CASSLTGGLGEAFF. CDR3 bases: TGTGCCAGCAGTTTGACAGGGGGATTGGGTGAAGCTTTCTTT.

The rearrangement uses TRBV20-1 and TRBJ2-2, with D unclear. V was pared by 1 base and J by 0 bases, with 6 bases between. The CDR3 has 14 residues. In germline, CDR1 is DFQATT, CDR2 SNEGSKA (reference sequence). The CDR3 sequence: CSARAAANTGELFF. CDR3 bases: TGCAGTGCTAGAGCTGCGGCGAACACCGGGGAGCTGTTTTTT.

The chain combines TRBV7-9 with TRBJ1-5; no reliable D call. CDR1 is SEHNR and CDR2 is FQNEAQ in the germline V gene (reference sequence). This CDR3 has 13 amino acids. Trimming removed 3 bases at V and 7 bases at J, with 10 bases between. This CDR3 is CASSLSGNQPQHF. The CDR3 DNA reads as TGTGCCAGCAGCTTGTCGGGGAACCAGCCCCAGCATTTT.

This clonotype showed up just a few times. CDR3 nucleotide sequence: TGTGCCAGCAGCCCGGACAGCTCCTACGAGCAGTACTTC. Residues: CASSPDSSYEQYF. The chain is built from TRBV6-2 or TRBV6-3 and TRBJ2-7, with D possibly matching TRBD1 (6 bases). V was clipped by 6 bases and J by 0 bases, with 9 bases between them. Germline loops: CDR1 MNHEY, CDR2 SVGEGT. The CDR3 is 13 amino acids.

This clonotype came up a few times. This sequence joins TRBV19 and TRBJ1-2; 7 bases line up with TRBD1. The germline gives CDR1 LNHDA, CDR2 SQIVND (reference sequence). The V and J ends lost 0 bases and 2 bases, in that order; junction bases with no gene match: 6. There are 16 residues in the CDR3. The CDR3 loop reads CASSIEEGARNYGYTF. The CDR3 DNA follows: TGTGCCAGTAGTATAGAGGAGGGGGCGAGGAACTATGGCTACACCTTC.

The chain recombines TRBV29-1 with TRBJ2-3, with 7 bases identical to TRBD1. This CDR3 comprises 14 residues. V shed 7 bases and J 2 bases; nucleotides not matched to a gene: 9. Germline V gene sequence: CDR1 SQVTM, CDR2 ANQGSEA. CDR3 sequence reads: CSGKQGILTDTQYF. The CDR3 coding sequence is TGCAGCGGCAAACAGGGGATTCTCACAGATACGCAGTATTTT.

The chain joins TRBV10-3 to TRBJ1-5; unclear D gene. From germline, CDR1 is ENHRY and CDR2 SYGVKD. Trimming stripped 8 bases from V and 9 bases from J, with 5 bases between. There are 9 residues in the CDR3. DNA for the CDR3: TGTGCCATCCCGCGGCCCCAGCATTTT. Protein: CAIPRPQHF.

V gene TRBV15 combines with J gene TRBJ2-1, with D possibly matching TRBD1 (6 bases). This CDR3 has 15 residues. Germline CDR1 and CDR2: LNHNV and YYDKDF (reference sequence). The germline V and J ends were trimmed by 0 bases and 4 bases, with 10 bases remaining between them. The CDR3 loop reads CATSRDRGQYNEQFF. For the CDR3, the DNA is TGTGCCACCAGCAGAGATCGAGGACAGTACAATGAGCAGTTCTTC.

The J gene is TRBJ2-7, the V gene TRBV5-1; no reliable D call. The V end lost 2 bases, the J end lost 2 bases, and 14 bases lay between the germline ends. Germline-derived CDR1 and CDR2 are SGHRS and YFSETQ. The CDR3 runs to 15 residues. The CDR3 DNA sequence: TGCGCCAGCAGCTTAAATTCAGGCGTCGCCTACGAGCAGTACTTC. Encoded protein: CASSLNSGVAYEQYF.

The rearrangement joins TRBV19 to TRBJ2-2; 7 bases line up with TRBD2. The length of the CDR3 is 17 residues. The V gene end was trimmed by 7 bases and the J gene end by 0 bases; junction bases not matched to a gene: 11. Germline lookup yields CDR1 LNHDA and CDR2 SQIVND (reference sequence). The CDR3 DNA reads TGTGCCAGTACCGCGTGGGCTAGCGGAGCGAACACCGGGGAGCTGTTTTTT. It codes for CASTAWASGANTGELFF.

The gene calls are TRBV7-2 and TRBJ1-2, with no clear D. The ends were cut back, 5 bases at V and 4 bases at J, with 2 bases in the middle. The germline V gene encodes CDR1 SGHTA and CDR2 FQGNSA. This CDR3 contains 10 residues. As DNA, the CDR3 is TGTGCCAGCAGCGTCTATGGCTACACCTTC. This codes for CASSVYGYTF.

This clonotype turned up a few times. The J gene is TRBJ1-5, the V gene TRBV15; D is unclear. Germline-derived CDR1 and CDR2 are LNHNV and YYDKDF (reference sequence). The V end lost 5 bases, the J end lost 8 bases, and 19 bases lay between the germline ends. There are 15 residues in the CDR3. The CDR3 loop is CATSPRAGPEEPQHF. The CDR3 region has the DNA TGTGCCACCAGCCCCCGGGCAGGCCCTGAGGAGCCCCAGCATTTT.

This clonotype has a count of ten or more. Here the CDR3 reads CASTPQGRGYTEAFF. As DNA, the CDR3 is TGTGCCAGTACCCCCCAGGGTAGGGGATACACTGAAGCTTTCTTT. V is TRBV19 and J is TRBJ1-1; the D gene is possibly TRBD1 (5 bases). Trimming pared 7 bases from V and 3 bases from J, leaving 18 bases between. The CDR3 has 15 amino acids. The germline V gene has CDR1 LNHDA and CDR2 SQIVND (reference sequence).

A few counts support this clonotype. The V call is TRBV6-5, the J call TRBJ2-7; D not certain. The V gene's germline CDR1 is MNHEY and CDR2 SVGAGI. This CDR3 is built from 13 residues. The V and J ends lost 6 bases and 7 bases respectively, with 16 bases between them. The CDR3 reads CASSPVLLGEQYF. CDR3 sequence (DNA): TGTGCCAGCAGCCCTGTCCTCCTAGGGGAGCAGTACTTC.

Here the CDR3 reads CASRFSGLAGARGEDNEQFF. CDR3 bases: TGTGCCAGCAGGTTCTCAGGACTAGCGGGAGCTAGGGGCGAAGACAATGAGCAGTTCTTC. The gene calls are TRBV2 and TRBJ2-1, with 13 bases matching TRBD2. The CDR3 runs to 20 residues. Trimming at V came to 6 bases and at J to 5 bases, leaving 19 bases not matched to a gene. Germline CDR1 is SNHLY and CDR2 is FYNNEI. The full variable domain, completed using reference TRBV2 and TRBJ2-1, is EPEVTQTPSHQVTQMGQEVILRCVPISNHLYFYWYRQILGQKVEFLVSFYNNEISEKSEIFDDQFSVERPDGSNFTLKIRSTKLEDSAMYFCASRFSGLAGARGEDNEQFFGPGTRLTVL.

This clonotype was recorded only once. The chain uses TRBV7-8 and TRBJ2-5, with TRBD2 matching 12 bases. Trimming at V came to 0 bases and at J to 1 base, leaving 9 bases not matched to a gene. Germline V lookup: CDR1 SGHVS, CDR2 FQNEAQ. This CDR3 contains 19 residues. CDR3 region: CASSLALRLAGGFQETQYF. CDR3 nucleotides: TGTGCCAGCAGCTTAGCGCTGAGGCTAGCGGGAGGGTTCCAAGAGACCCAGTACTTC. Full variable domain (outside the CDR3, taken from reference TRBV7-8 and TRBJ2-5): GAGVSQSPRYKVAKRGQDVALRCDPISGHVSLFWYQQALGQGPEFLTYFQNEAQLDKSGLPSDRFFAERPEGSVSTLKIQRTQQEDSAVYLCASSLALRLAGGFQETQYFGPGTRLLVL.

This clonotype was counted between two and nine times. As DNA, the CDR3 is TGCAGTGCTAGAGAGGGCCCCACCCGGAATCAGCCCCAGCATTTT. Residues: CSAREGPTRNQPQHF. The V call is TRBV20-1, the J call TRBJ1-5; no clear D. V gave up 0 bases and J gave up 4 bases, with 13 bases separating them. Germline CDR1 and CDR2: DFQATT and SNEGSKA (reference sequence). This CDR3 has 15 amino acids.